This T cell receptor beta chain emerged from a study of cytomegalovirus exposure and HLA in healthy donors. General study findings and limits: The study flagged roughly 150 TCR beta chains as cytomegalovirus-associated. In a later analysis, common viral pathogens appeared linked to several of the most significant clusters. Available immune exposure information was restricted to CMV serostatus only.

Remarks on this clone: Its antigen is currently unknown.

The PCR ran on 60 Vbeta and 13 Jbeta primers. Clones were read by immunoSEQ multiplex PCR, and TCRdb kept only the in-frame ones, dropping some. In the table there are fewer than 250,000 clones, about four fifths of which are singletons. CDR3 length equals 16 residues. Germline assignment: CDR1 MNHEY and CDR2 SMNVEV (reference sequence). After removal of 6 bases from V and 7 bases from J, the junction contained 17 bases not matched to a gene. This clonotype was obtained from a man aged 35 to 55 in good health and CMV-seropositive. The rearrangement links TRBV27 to TRBJ1-2; TRBD1 agrees at 7 bases. Sequenced sample: PBMCs. The CDR3 is CASSRDSSGVLRGYTF. CDR3 nucleotide sequence: TGTGCCAGCAGCCGGGACAGTTCGGGGGTTTTGCGTGGCTACACCTTC.